This TCR beta chain emerged from a study of T cells in Graves' hyperthyroidism and ophthalmopathy. Regions amplified from RNA transcripts were the TCR beta CDR3 regions. Initially, a first-round RT-PCR of the TCR CDR3 employed the HTBI primer set. MiXCR, run by TCRdb on the multiplex PCR reads, gives a single entry per CDR3 protein. Among about half a million distinct CDR3 sequences listed, 15% to 20% were seen once. General observations from the study: Model output signaled ophthalmopathy a median 6.5 months ahead of onset.

This clonotype was counted at least ten times. Its antigen remains unknown. Looked up from germline, CDR1 is LGHDT and CDR2 is YNNKEL (reference sequence). The CDR3 length is 13 residues. V lost 4 bases to trimming and J lost 8 bases, with 14 bases between them. Source material: blood. This receptor was taken from a middle-aged man with Graves' ophthalmopathy. V is TRBV3-1 and J is TRBJ2-5, with D possibly TRBD2 on 5 matching bases. The CDR3 nucleotides read TGTGCCAGCAGCCCCGGGATCCCGAACACCCAGTACTTC. Translation gives CASSPGIPNTQYF.